These 18 T cell receptor beta chains share one sample of origin, sequenced in a study of T cells in Graves' hyperthyroidism and ophthalmopathy. RNA transcripts gave rise to amplified TCR beta CDR3 regions. The HTBI primer set drove a first-round RT-PCR of the TCR CDR3. TCRdb reprocessed the multiplex PCR reads with MiXCR, giving one entry per CDR3 protein. The sample contains approximately 400,000 distinct CDR3 sequences, around a sixth of which appear only once. The sequenced sample consisted of blood. The receptors shown here come from a woman aged 18-29 years with Graves' hyperthyroidism that later progressed to Graves' ophthalmopathy.

This clonotype came up many times. V is TRBV5-1 and J is TRBJ2-1; TRBD2 might be the D (5 bases). Trimming stripped 0 bases from V and 7 bases from J, with 11 bases between. This CDR3 is built from 14 residues. Germline CDR1 and CDR2: SGHRS and YFSETQ. CDR3 nucleotide sequence: TGCGCCAGCAGCTTGGAGCCGGGGTGGAATGAGCAGTTCTTC. As protein: CASSLEPGWNEQFF.

This clonotype was seen a single time. A read error may explain this, as a much larger clone is one base away. V is TRBV5-1 and J is TRBJ2-1; 13 positions match TRBD2. In germline, CDR1 is SGHRS, CDR2 YFSETQ. The CDR3 is 17 residues long. The CDR3 is CASSRGTSGRAWNEQLF. The CDR3 DNA reads as TGCGCCAGCAGCCGGGGAACTAGCGGGAGGGCGTGGAATGAGCAGCTCTTC. The complete variable domain, with remaining parts taken from reference TRBV5-1 and TRBJ2-1, reads KAGVTQTPRYLIKTRGQQVTLSCSPISGHRSVSWYQQTPGQGLQFLFEYFSETQRNKGNFPGRFSGRQFSNSRSEMNVSTLELGDSALYLCASSRGTSGRAWNEQLFGPGTRLTVL.

This clonotype was counted between two and nine times. This chain uses TRBV28 with TRBJ2-7; D gene unclear. The CDR3 sequence is 17 residues long. Trimming removed 6 bases from V and 4 bases from J, with 25 bases in between. The germline gives CDR1 MDHEN, CDR2 SYDVKM. The CDR3 here is CASSLFPGRKSSYEQYF. The CDR3 nucleotides read TGTGCCAGCAGCCTGTTTCCGGGCCGAAAAAGTTCATACGAGCAGTACTTC.

This clonotype was seen many times. The chain combines TRBV13 with TRBJ2-1, with D perhaps TRBD2 (5 bases). Germline loops: CDR1 PRHDT, CDR2 FYEKMQ (reference sequence). The CDR3 runs 12 residues. Trimming shortened V by 7 bases and J by 6 bases, and 10 bases separated the two germline ends. The CDR3, as DNA: TGTGCCAGCACCTACGAGGGCAATGAGCAGTTCTTC. It encodes CASTYEGNEQFF.

This clonotype has ten or more counts. CDR3 nucleotide sequence: TGCAGTGCCCGAGGACAGGGGGATACCAACTCCTACGAGCAGTACTTC. Amino acid sequence: CSARGQGDTNSYEQYF. The chain employs TRBV20-1 and TRBJ2-7; 10 bases line up with TRBD1. Germline V lookup: CDR1 DFQATT, CDR2 SNEGSKA (reference sequence). The CDR3 is 16 amino acids. V was clipped by 6 bases and J by 0 bases; unmatched bases: 11.

This clonotype was picked up many times. CDR3 nucleotides: TGCAGTGCTAAACCGGGACTAGCGAACAATGAGCAGTTCTTC. Its protein is CSAKPGLANNEQFF. The gene calls are TRBV20-1 and TRBJ2-1; the match to TRBD2 covers 10 bases. CDR3 size: 14 residues. With 4 bases clipped from V and 5 bases from J, the junction kept 5 bases outside the gene matches. CDR1 DFQATT and CDR2 SNEGSKA come from the germline V gene (reference sequence).

CDR3 DNA: TGTGCCAGCAGCATGGGGACAGTTAAGGAAAAACTGTTTTTT. This codes for CASSMGTVKEKLFF. V gene TRBV28 combines with J gene TRBJ1-4; 7 bases fit TRBD1. Germline loops: CDR1 MDHEN, CDR2 SYDVKM. This CDR3 contains 14 residues. J lost 8 bases, V lost 6 bases, and 9 bases had no gene match. Full variable domain (rest looked up from reference TRBV28 and TRBJ1-4): DVKVTQSSRYLVKRTGEKVFLECVQDMDHENMFWYRQDPGLGLRLIYFSYDVKMKEKGDIPEGYSVSREKKERFSLILESASTNQTSMYLCASSMGTVKEKLFFGSGTQLSVL.

The sample holds a few counts of this clonotype. This sequence joins TRBV7-2 and TRBJ1-4; D not certain. V was shortened by 6 bases and J by 2 bases, with 13 bases between the two germline ends. The length of the CDR3 is 15 residues. CDR1 SGHTA and CDR2 FQGNSA come from the germline V gene. The CDR3: CASSQERATNEKLFF. The CDR3 DNA is TGTGCCAGCAGTCAGGAAAGGGCGACTAATGAAAAACTGTTTTTT.

This clonotype was seen many times. The chain is built from TRBV11-2 and TRBJ1-2, with D possibly matching TRBD1 (5 bases). Germline assignment: CDR1 SGHAT and CDR2 FQNNGV. The CDR3 is made up of 14 amino acids. Deletions cut 3 bases from V and 6 bases from J, with 14 bases between. The CDR3 sequence: CASSFSARANGYTF. The CDR3, as DNA: TGTGCCAGCAGCTTCTCGGCCAGGGCAAATGGCTACACCTTC.

This clonotype was seen ten or more times. The V and J genes are TRBV15 and TRBJ1-5, with D possibly being TRBD1 (5 bases). The CDR3 totals 15 residues. V lost 1 base and J 3 bases, leaving 10 bases between the germline ends. The germline V gene encodes CDR1 LNHNV and CDR2 YYDKDF (reference sequence). The CDR3 DNA reads TGTGCCACCAGCAGAGGAGGGACGGTCAATCAGCCCCAGCATTTT. Amino acids: CATSRGGTVNQPQHF.

The chain uses TRBV27 and TRBJ2-5, with a weak D call TRBD2 (7 bases). Germline loops: CDR1 MNHEY, CDR2 SMNVEV (reference sequence). The CDR3 consists of 19 residues. Trimming shortened V by 8 bases and J by 1 base, and 29 bases separated the two germline ends. CDR3 in amino acids: CASSIYKGVGGKAQETQYF. The CDR3 bases are TGTGCCAGCTCTATTTATAAGGGGGTGGGAGGGAAAGCCCAAGAGACCCAGTACTTC.

This clonotype was seen at least ten times. The chain links TRBV18 to TRBJ1-4; the D gene is possibly TRBD1 (6 bases). The V gene lost 5 bases and the J gene lost 6 bases, with 13 bases spanning the gap. This CDR3 region has 14 residues. Germline values: CDR1 KGHSH, CDR2 LQKENI. The CDR3 bases are TGTGCCAGCTCAATGTTCGCAGGGGATGAAAAACTGTTTTTT. Translation gives CASSMFAGDEKLFF.

This clonotype was detected ten times or more. CDR3 loop: CASSLQSPGGPEETQYF. The CDR3 DNA reads TGCGCCAGCAGCTTGCAGTCCCCGGGAGGGCCAGAAGAGACCCAGTACTTC. This sequence joins TRBV5-1 and TRBJ2-5; 8 bases are shared with TRBD2. The CDR3 has 17 residues. V gave up 1 base and J gave up 3 bases; unmatched junction bases: 11. Germline V gene sequence: CDR1 SGHRS, CDR2 YFSETQ. Full variable domain (remainder filled in from reference TRBV5-1 and TRBJ2-5): KAGVTQTPRYLIKTRGQQVTLSCSPISGHRSVSWYQQTPGQGLQFLFEYFSETQRNKGNFPGRFSGRQFSNSRSEMNVSTLELGDSALYLCASSLQSPGGPEETQYFGPGTRLLVL.

This clonotype was detected ten times or more. The V call is TRBV20-1, the J call TRBJ1-1; D uncertain. The CDR3 covers 11 residues. Trimming removed 5 bases at V and 7 bases at J, with 11 bases between. Per germline, CDR1 DFQATT and CDR2 SNEGSKA (reference sequence). In nucleotides, the CDR3 is TGCAGTGCTCCGTGGCGCTTTGAAGCTTTCTTT. Encoded protein: CSAPWRFEAFF.

This clonotype was counted between two and nine times. V gene TRBV20-1 combines with J gene TRBJ1-2; 12 bases match TRBD1. Germline CDR1 is DFQATT and CDR2 is SNEGSKA (reference sequence). Trimming removed 7 bases from V and 4 bases from J; junction bases left unmatched: 10. There are 15 residues in the CDR3. CDR3 sequence reads: CSGVPGTGGVYGYTF. The CDR3 DNA sequence: TGCAGTGGAGTCCCCGGGACAGGGGGCGTCTATGGCTACACCTTC.

Ten or more counts support this clonotype. The rearrangement joins TRBV30 to TRBJ1-6, with 8 bases identical to TRBD1. The CDR3 loop spans 14 amino acids. Germline trimming cut 3 bases from V and 9 bases from J; bases unmatched to any gene: 7. CDR1 and CDR2 from the germline V gene are GTSNPN and SVGIG (reference sequence). The DNA for the CDR3 is TGTGCCTGGAGGGGCAGACAGGGGACTTCACCCCTCCACTTT. Translation gives CAWRGRQGTSPLHF.

This clonotype was seen many times. The chain couples TRBV11-2 to TRBJ2-1; weak D call: TRBD1 (5 bases). The CDR3 has 17 residues. The V gene lost 0 bases and the J gene lost 8 bases, with 20 bases spanning the gap. CDR1 SGHAT and CDR2 FQNNGV come from the germline V gene. The CDR3 nucleotides are TGTGCCAGCAGCTTAGAAGGGGTGAAGCAAACAATGTATGAGCAGTTCTTC. Its translation is CASSLEGVKQTMYEQFF. Together with reference TRBV11-2 and TRBJ2-1, the CDR3 gives the full variable domain: EAGVAQSPRYKIIEKRQSVAFWCNPISGHATLYWYQQILGQGPKLLIQFQNNGVVDDSQLPKDRFSAERLKGVDSTLKIQPAKLEDSAVYLCASSLEGVKQTMYEQFFGPGTRLTVL.

The chain couples TRBV6-2 or TRBV6-3 to TRBJ2-1; D remains ambiguous. Trimming took 6 bases from V and 0 from J, leaving 12 bases between them. The CDR3 sequence is 15 residues long. Germline CDR1 is MNHEY and CDR2 is SVGEGT. The CDR3 spells CASRVRQSSYNEQFF. The DNA for the CDR3 is TGTGCCAGCAGGGTGAGACAAAGCTCCTACAATGAGCAGTTCTTC.